This T cell receptor (beta chain) is drawn from a study of PD-1 blockade in classical Hodgkin lymphoma. The table came from immunoSEQ multiplex PCR; TCRdb's copy has only in-frame clones and leaves some out. The table lists tens of thousands of clones, about 71% of them singletons, with less than 4% in the top ten. Details on this clone: Its antigen is not known.

The V end was cut by 0 bases, the J end by 4 bases, with 15 bases between. The CDR3 is made up of 16 amino acids. The germline gives CDR1 MNHNS, CDR2 SASEGT. Findings and limits, study-wide: Among the patients, those starting nivolumab under 1 year after ASCT were excluded. A significant rise in TCR diversity by C4D1 was seen for CD4+ but not CD8+ cells.

There was relapse after autologous stem cell transplantation in every patient, and there was variation in brentuximab vedotin exposure. The source was peripheral blood mononuclear cells (PBMCs), collected before the second cycle of nivolumab. The genes are TRBV6-1 and TRBJ1-2; no clear D. This clonotype was sampled from a human donor with classical Hodgkin lymphoma. In DNA, the CDR3 is TGTGCCAGCAGTGAAGCTGGCGGACCCGCAGGCTATGGCTACACCTTC. Translation gives CASSEAGGPAGYGYTF.